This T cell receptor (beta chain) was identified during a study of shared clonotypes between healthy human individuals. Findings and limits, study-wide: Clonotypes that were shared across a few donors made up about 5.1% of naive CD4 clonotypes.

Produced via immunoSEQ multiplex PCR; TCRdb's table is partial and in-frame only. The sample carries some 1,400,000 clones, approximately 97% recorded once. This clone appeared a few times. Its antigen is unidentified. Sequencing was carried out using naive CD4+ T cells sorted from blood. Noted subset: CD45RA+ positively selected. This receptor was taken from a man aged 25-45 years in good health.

The CDR3: CSANPVDTQYF. CDR3 bases: TGCAGTGCTAACCCGGTGGATACGCAGTATTTT. The chain employs TRBV20-1 and TRBJ2-3; unclear D gene. The CDR3 consists of 11 residues. V lost 4 bases to trimming and J lost 6 bases, with 8 bases between them. Germline CDR1 and CDR2: DFQATT and SNEGSKA (reference sequence).